The 2 T cell receptor beta chains reported below all come from one sample, sequenced in a study of beta chain features in type 1 diabetes. Isolated RNA was reverse transcribed in full, so expressed TCRB transcripts were sequenced. This table comes from immunoSEQ multiplex PCR, and its TCRdb copy is limited to in-frame clones, with some not included. This sample has roughly 500,000 clones, with about an eighth found just once. Sample: naive CD4+ T cells from blood. All receptors come from a woman aged 18-30 years in good health.

This clone was found a few times. The chain links TRBV7-9 to TRBJ2-6; TRBD1 might be the D (6 bases). The CDR3 length is 16 residues. Deletions cut 4 bases from V and 2 bases from J, with 12 bases between. Germline CDR1 and CDR2: SEHNR and FQNEAQ (reference sequence). The chain's CDR3 is CASSYVQGAGANVLTF. In DNA, the CDR3 is TGTGCCAGCAGCTACGTACAGGGTGCTGGGGCCAACGTCCTGACTTTC.

The V and J genes are TRBV14 and TRBJ2-5; D remains unclear. V dropped 1 base and J dropped 4 bases, with 7 bases sitting between them. Germline CDR1 and CDR2: SGHDN and FVKESK. The CDR3 has 13 residues. CDR3 sequence: CASSQVTGETQYF. CDR3 in DNA: TGTGCCAGCAGCCAAGTTACGGGAGAGACCCAGTACTTC.